This entry lists 17 T cell receptor beta chains sequenced from one sample in a study of early T cells in non-severe SARS-CoV-2 infection. Each CDR3 protein gets one entry after TCRdb re-called the 5' RACE reads with MiXCR. The table lists about 56,000 distinct CDR3 sequences, roughly a tenth of them singletons. Sequencing was carried out using whole blood. The source of these receptors is an adult who was a healthcare worker with PCR-confirmed SARS-CoV-2 infection or an uninfected control (not recorded which).

This clonotype was picked up many times. The rearrangement links TRBV7-2 to TRBJ2-7; 8 bases align to TRBD1. V lost 6 bases to trimming and J lost 4 bases; unmatched junction nucleotides: 11. The CDR3 length is 15 residues. The V gene's germline CDR1 is SGHTA and CDR2 FQGNSA. The CDR3 region is CASSFFAGGGYEQYF. The CDR3, as DNA: TGTGCCAGCAGTTTTTTCGCAGGGGGCGGTTACGAGCAGTACTTC.

This clonotype appeared a few times. V usage is TRBV24-1 and J usage is TRBJ1-4; D not resolved. Germline V gives CDR1 KGHDR, CDR2 SFDVKD. Trimming took 9 bases from V and 7 from J, leaving 14 bases between them. The CDR3 totals 13 residues. In DNA, the CDR3 is TGTGCCACCTCAGAGGACTCGACTGAAAAACTGTTTTTT. Translated: CATSEDSTEKLFF.

This clonotype has a count of ten or more. The chain joins TRBV18 to TRBJ2-1, with 15 positions matching TRBD2. CDR1 and CDR2 (germline): KGHSH, LQKENI. Trimming at V came to 7 bases and at J to 6 bases, leaving 13 bases not matched to a gene. CDR3 length: 18 amino acids. The CDR3 region is CASLPGLAGGLVVNEQFF. The DNA of the CDR3 is TGTGCCAGCTTACCGGGACTAGCGGGAGGATTGGTAGTCAATGAGCAGTTCTTC.

The V and J genes are TRBV27 and TRBJ2-1; D might be TRBD1 or TRBD2, each matching 5 bases. CDR3 length equals 17 residues. Germline values: CDR1 MNHEY, CDR2 SMNVEV (reference sequence). Trimming took off 4 bases at V and 5 bases at J, with 21 bases between the two ends. CDR3 in amino acids: CASSSRLGPVANNEQFF. CDR3 nucleotides: TGTGCCAGCAGTTCCCGACTGGGACCTGTAGCAAACAATGAGCAGTTCTTC.

This clonotype showed up just a few times. The chain employs TRBV14 and TRBJ1-4; D may be TRBD1 (5 bases). Germline V gene sequence: CDR1 SGHDN, CDR2 FVKESK. The V gene lost 4 bases and the J gene lost 5 bases, with 14 bases spanning the gap. The CDR3 runs 15 residues. As DNA, the CDR3 is TGTGCCAGCAGCCTGTGGGACGGCCCCAATGAAAAACTGTTTTTT. Translation: CASSLWDGPNEKLFF.

Many counts were recorded for this clonotype. The chain carries TRBV20-1 and TRBJ1-5, with D perhaps TRBD1 (5 bases). CDR3 length: 13 amino acids. V gave up 5 bases and J gave up 0 bases, with 8 bases separating them. CDR1 and CDR2 from the germline V gene are DFQATT and SNEGSKA (reference sequence). CDR3 sequence: CSAGTYSNQPQHF. The CDR3 DNA reads as TGCAGTGCTGGGACTTATAGCAATCAGCCCCAGCATTTT.

The genes are TRBV18 and TRBJ1-2, with TRBD1 as a possible D gene (6 bases). Germline CDR1 and CDR2: KGHSH and LQKENI. Between the trimmed V and J ends, which lost 3 bases and 2 bases, there was a span of 13 bases. This CDR3 region has 15 residues. DNA of the CDR3: TGTGCCAGCTCACCGTCAGGACAGCCAAACTATGGCTACACCTTC. It codes for CASSPSGQPNYGYTF. The variable domain in full, completed from reference TRBV18 and TRBJ1-2, reads NAGVMQNPRHLVRRRGQEARLRCSPMKGHSHVYWYRQLPEEGLKFMVYLQKENIIDESGMPKERFSAEFPKEGPSILRIQQVVRGDSAAYFCASSPSGQPNYGYTFGSGTRLTVV.

The chain recombines TRBV18 with TRBJ2-4; D perhaps matches TRBD1 (5 bases). V was trimmed by 2 bases and J by 0 bases, leaving 17 bases between them. The germline V gene has CDR1 KGHSH and CDR2 LQKENI. This CDR3 region has 18 residues. The CDR3 DNA reads as TGTGCCAGCTCACCAGGTGGACACCGGATCGGAGCCAAAAACATTCAGTACTTC. Encoded protein: CASSPGGHRIGAKNIQYF.

This clonotype was found many times. The chain carries TRBV12-3 or TRBV12-4 and TRBJ2-1; 7 bases map to TRBD2. The CDR3 runs 16 residues. Germline trimming cut 5 bases from V and 2 bases from J; bases unmatched to any gene: 9. The CDR3 nucleotides read TGTGCCAGCAGTCTTAGCGGGCCACCCCCCTACAATGAGCAGTTCTTC. Protein sequence: CASSLSGPPPYNEQFF.

This clonotype came up a few times. This chain links TRBV7-2 with TRBJ2-7, with D perhaps TRBD2 (5 bases). From germline, CDR1 is SGHTA and CDR2 FQGNSA. Trimming pared 5 bases from V and 0 bases from J, leaving 17 bases between. The CDR3 length is 16 residues. The DNA for the CDR3 is TGTGCCAGCAGCACCGCCGGGAACCCGAGCTCCTACGAGCAGTACTTC. Translated: CASSTAGNPSSYEQYF.

This clonotype was seen at least ten times. The chain is built from TRBV20-1 and TRBJ1-3; D gene ambiguous. This CDR3 spans 11 amino acids. V lost 2 bases and J lost 6, with 5 bases in between. Germline loops: CDR1 DFQATT, CDR2 SNEGSKA (reference sequence). CDR3 sequence (DNA): TGCAGTGCTAGAAGGCTAAACACCATATATTTT. Translation gives CSARRLNTIYF.

Many counts were recorded for this clonotype. V gene TRBV19 combines with J gene TRBJ1-5, with D possibly TRBD1 on 5 matching bases. This CDR3 has 14 amino acids. Trimming left V 4 bases short and J 8 bases short, with 15 bases between. Germline CDR1 LNHDA, CDR2 SQIVND (reference sequence). The CDR3 DNA reads TGTGCCAGTAGTACATTTGGGGGGGGTGAGCCCCAGCATTTT. Residues: CASSTFGGGEPQHF.

Only a few counts were recorded for this clonotype. The V and J genes are TRBV5-1 and TRBJ2-1, with D tentatively TRBD1 or TRBD2 (5 bases each). The CDR3 totals 13 residues. The V end was cut by 0 bases, the J end by 7 bases, with 8 bases between. The germline V gene has CDR1 SGHRS and CDR2 YFSETQ. CDR3 protein: CASSLGGPNEQFF. In DNA form, the CDR3 reads TGCGCCAGCAGCTTGGGGGGACCAAATGAGCAGTTCTTC.

The table lists this clonotype with many counts. V and J are TRBV20-1 and TRBJ2-3; 12 bases fit TRBD2. V gave up 6 bases and J gave up 2 bases; unmatched junction bases: 6. The germline V gene has CDR1 DFQATT and CDR2 SNEGSKA (reference sequence). CDR3 size: 15 residues. The CDR3 DNA sequence: TGCAGTGCAACGAGACTAGCGGGAGTCACAGATACGCAGTATTTT. Translation gives CSATRLAGVTDTQYF.

The chain has TRBV12-3 or TRBV12-4 and TRBJ1-6, with D tentatively TRBD1 (6 bases). Trimming took 10 bases from V and 8 from J, leaving 21 bases between them. The CDR3 contains 15 residues. The CDR3 DNA sequence: TGTGCCACCTCCCCCCGTACAGGGAGAGATTCACCCCTCCACTTT. The encoded protein is CATSPRTGRDSPLHF.

This clonotype has ten or more counts. The CDR3 DNA reads TGTGCCAGTAGTGCCTCAGGGGGTGGCTCCTACAATGAGCAGTTCTTC. This translates into CASSASGGGSYNEQFF. This chain uses TRBV19 with TRBJ2-1; 7 bases are shared with TRBD1. V lost 5 bases and J lost 0; bases outside the gene matches: 7. CDR1 and CDR2 from the germline V gene are LNHDA and SQIVND (reference sequence). The length of the CDR3 is 16 residues.

The CDR3 DNA sequence: TGCGCCAGCAACCCAGGTTCCATCCCCCGGTACGAGCAGTACTTC. Translating it yields CASNPGSIPRYEQYF. V and J are TRBV23-1 and TRBJ2-7; no reliable D call. TRBV23-1 is an ORF, and what it does is uncertain. The CDR3 length is 15 residues. The V and J ends lost 7 bases and 4 bases respectively, with 20 bases between them.